The present entry profiles one TCR beta chain with its context. The antigen remains unidentified. This entry comes from a study of shared clonotypes between healthy human individuals. In the study overall: Donors had three CD4 naive, three CD4 memory, two CD8 naive and one CD8 memory plate apiece.

This CDR3 has 19 residues. The V end lost 2 bases, the J end lost 3 bases, and 26 bases lay between the germline ends. Germline values: CDR1 LNHNV, CDR2 YYDKDF (reference sequence). The study ran the assay at deep level. Measured with immunoSEQ multiplex PCR; TCRdb has only the in-frame clones, and not every one. The table records roughly 2,500,000 clones, 93% of them present only once. General study findings and limits: Investigators expected sequencing depth to affect clonotype sharing among donors. The sampled material consisted only of blood, and tissue repertoires are likely to differ.

What was sequenced was naive CD4+ T cells from PBMCs. The sample's subset: CD45RA+ positively selected. This clonotype was obtained from a man between 18 and 29 years old in good health. Some clones in this sample may be carry-over from other donors' samples. The chain couples TRBV15 to TRBJ2-7, with a tentative D call TRBD2 (5 bases). The CDR3: CATSRKGPGEDSGYYEQYF. CDR3 DNA sequence: TGTGCCACCAGCAGAAAAGGGCCTGGGGAAGATTCGGGGTACTACGAGCAGTACTTC.